The 5 T cell receptor beta chains reported below all come from one sample, sequenced in a study of stem cell transplantation in POMP-related autoinflammatory disease (dated by TCRdb to about 2021). The time point label corresponds to: before hematopoietic stem cell transplant. The method behind the library was the immunoSEQ multiplex PCR assay. Sourced from immuneACCESS, this table was stored by TCRdb with only in-frame sequences that have V and J called. A share of the clones is absent; for the studies checked, an unresolved V gene accounts for under half, and the remainder has no known explanation. This sample gives some 31,000 clones in total; around 88% of them show up just once. Of the sample, approximately 0.71% falls within the top ten clones. Here the sequenced sample was CD4+ T cells from PBMCs, taken before stem cell transplantation. These TCRs come from a human donor with POMP-related autoinflammation and immune dysregulation (PRAID).

The chain carries TRBV4-1 and TRBJ2-2; D unresolved. V lost 0 bases and J 6 bases, leaving 8 bases between the germline ends. CDR3 size: 14 residues. The germline V gene encodes CDR1 MGHRA and CDR2 YSYEKL. The CDR3 is CASSQDLIPGELFF. Here the CDR3 DNA reads TGCGCCAGCAGCCAAGATCTCATTCCCGGGGAGCTGTTTTTT.

This clone was detected only a few times. This sequence joins TRBV18 and TRBJ2-7; D is perhaps TRBD1 or TRBD2 (5 bases each). Germline V CDR1 and CDR2: KGHSH, LQKENI. The CDR3 totals 14 residues. With 3 bases removed from V and 6 bases from J, the gap between germline ends came to 15 bases. The CDR3: CASSPSRGRSEQYF. In DNA form, the CDR3 reads TGTGCCAGCTCACCCTCGAGGGGCAGGAGCGAGCAGTACTTC.

The rearrangement links TRBV4-1 to TRBJ2-5, with 9 positions matching TRBD1. The CDR3 contains 16 residues. Germline V gene lookup returns CDR1 MGHRA and CDR2 YSYEKL. V lost 1 base and J lost 5; bases outside the gene matches: 8. CDR3 bases: TGCGCCAGCAGCCAAGGCCCCGACAGGGGGAAGGAGACCCAGTACTTC. It translates to CASSQGPDRGKETQYF.

The chain recombines TRBV12-2 with TRBJ1-2. TRBV12-2 is a documented pseudogene. The CDR3 spans 23 residues. CDR3 in amino acids: CASRLAELPANRTHGGSNYGYTF. DNA for the CDR3: TGTGCAAGTCGCTTAGCCGAATTACCCGCAAACCGGACACACGGGGGCTCAAACTATGGCTACACCTTC.

This clone was seen a few times. The chain is built from TRBV10-2 and TRBJ1-2, with D unclear. The CDR3 has 14 residues. V was clipped by 3 bases and J by 1 base, with 9 bases between them. CDR1 and CDR2 (germline): WSHSY, SAAADI. CDR3 bases: TGCGCCAGCAGTGATGGGCAGTTTAACTATGGCTACACCTTC. Encoded protein: CASSDGQFNYGYTF.